These 22 T cell receptor beta chains were sequenced from one sample in a study of blood T cell repertoires in COVID-19. Here immunoSEQ multiplex PCR was the method, and the copy in TCRdb shows in-frame clones only, minus some. The table includes some 250,000 clones, roughly four fifths detected once. Sequenced: peripheral blood. The receptors originated from a woman aged 55 to 70 with active or convalescent COVID-19.

The chain employs TRBV14 and TRBJ2-1, with no clear D. The CDR3 spans 14 residues. Looked up from germline, CDR1 is SGHDN and CDR2 is FVKESK. V was shortened by 5 bases and J by 1 base, with 9 bases between the two germline ends. The CDR3 DNA is TGTGCCAGCAGCAGGCAGGCTTCCTACAATGAGCAGTTCTTC. Its protein product is CASSRQASYNEQFF.

The V gene is TRBV5-1, the J gene TRBJ1-2; 8 positions match TRBD1. CDR3 size: 16 residues. Trimming removed 4 bases from V and 4 bases from J; junction bases left unmatched: 12. Per germline, CDR1 SGHRS and CDR2 YFSETQ. CDR3 region: CASSPRTGNSGYGYTF. The CDR3 nucleotides are TGCGCCAGCAGCCCCAGGACAGGGAATTCAGGCTATGGCTACACCTTC.

The chain is built from TRBV2 and TRBJ1-3; D may be TRBD1 (5 bases). There are 12 residues in the CDR3. V was clipped by 8 bases and J by 8 bases, with 13 bases between them. CDR1 is SNHLY, CDR2 FYNNEI, per germline. For the CDR3, the DNA is TGTGCCAGCGCCCCCGGGGGGGACACCATATATTTT. The encoded protein is CASAPGGDTIYF.

The sample holds a few counts of this clone. Different DNA sequences within this sample yield the same CDR3. V is TRBV6-2 or TRBV6-3 and J is TRBJ2-5; a possible D gene is TRBD1 (6 bases). The CDR3 sequence is 13 residues long. Trimming cost V 2 bases and J 5 bases, with 9 bases left between them. Germline V gene data show CDR1 as MNHEY and CDR2 as SVGEGT. In DNA form, the CDR3 reads TGTGCCAGCAGTTACGGGGGCGGGGAGACCCAGTACTTC. This gives the protein CASSYGGGETQYF.

V usage is TRBV30 and J usage is TRBJ1-2; 9 positions agree with TRBD1. V was clipped by 2 bases and J by 4 bases; unmatched bases: 14. The CDR3 has 17 residues. In germline, CDR1 is GTSNPN, CDR2 SVGIG (reference sequence). The CDR3 reads CAWSRPGQGPPLYGYTF. In DNA form, the CDR3 reads TGTGCCTGGAGTAGACCGGGACAGGGACCCCCTCTCTATGGCTACACCTTC.

The chain carries TRBV19 and TRBJ1-6, with 9 bases lining up with TRBD1. This CDR3 is 14 amino acids long. V lost 3 bases and J lost 9; bases outside the gene matches: 3. CDR1 and CDR2 (germline): LNHDA, SQIVND (reference sequence). The CDR3 DNA sequence: TGTGCCAGTAGTATGGGACAGGGTGGTTCACCCCTCCACTTT. Protein sequence: CASSMGQGGSPLHF.

This clone was detected once. V and J are TRBV4-1 and TRBJ2-1; 14 nucleotides align to TRBD2. This CDR3 region has 19 residues. From germline, CDR1 is MGHRA and CDR2 YSYEKL. With 0 bases clipped from V and 9 bases from J, the junction kept 13 bases outside the gene matches. The CDR3 DNA is TGCGCCAGCAGCCAAGAGCCGACTAGCGGGGGGGCCCCACAAGGTGAGCAGTTCTTC. Amino acid sequence: CASSQEPTSGGAPQGEQFF.

This chain joins TRBV6-5 and TRBJ1-1; a possible D gene is TRBD1 (6 bases). This CDR3 has 12 amino acids. Germline V gene sequence: CDR1 MNHEY, CDR2 SVGAGI. The V gene lost 5 bases and the J gene lost 7 bases, with 11 bases spanning the gap. CDR3: CASSPTGYEAFF. The CDR3 DNA reads TGTGCCAGCAGTCCAACAGGGTATGAAGCTTTCTTT.

This chain joins TRBV10-3 and TRBJ2-3, with a possible D match to TRBD1 (5 bases). The V and J ends lost 0 bases and 3 bases respectively, with 7 bases between them. The CDR3 is 14 residues long. The germline V gene has CDR1 ENHRY and CDR2 SYGVKD. The CDR3 is CAISESDRTDTQYF. In nucleotides, the CDR3 is TGTGCCATCAGTGAGTCCGACAGAACAGATACGCAGTATTTT.

The chain links TRBV25-1 to TRBJ2-4; TRBD1 aligns across 7 bases. The CDR3 spans 16 residues. Germline CDR1 reads MGHDK; CDR2 reads SYGVNS. V shed 11 bases and J 0 bases; nucleotides not matched to a gene: 13. CDR3 loop: CALLQGMRLAKNIQYF. The CDR3 DNA sequence: TGTGCCTTATTACAGGGGATGCGGCTAGCCAAAAACATTCAGTACTTC.

V and J are TRBV2 and TRBJ2-5; 8 bases match TRBD1. This CDR3 contains 14 residues. Losses at the gene ends were 6 bases for V and 5 bases for J; bases not matched to a gene: 8. Germline V gives CDR1 SNHLY, CDR2 FYNNEI. The CDR3: CASRADRGVETQYF. The CDR3 DNA follows: TGTGCCAGCAGGGCAGACAGGGGAGTTGAGACCCAGTACTTC.

The gene calls are TRBV5-1 and TRBJ2-7; 7 bases are shared with TRBD1. The V segment lost 5 bases and the J segment 8 bases; nucleotides outside the gene matches: 7. The CDR3 spans 12 residues. CDR1 SGHRS and CDR2 YFSETQ come from the germline V gene. The CDR3 loop reads CASSKQGHQQYF. The CDR3 DNA reads TGCGCCAGCAGTAAACAGGGGCACCAGCAGTACTTC.

This chain uses TRBV12-5 with TRBJ2-1; 11 nucleotides agree with TRBD2. With V trimmed by 0 bases and J by 7 bases, 14 bases remained unmatched. The CDR3 runs 19 residues. From germline, CDR1 is LGHNT and CDR2 FRNRAP. For the CDR3, the DNA is TGTGCTAGTGGTTTGGTAAGGATCCTTGCTAGCGGGGGGCCGAATGAGCAGTTCTTC. As protein: CASGLVRILASGGPNEQFF. Variable domain in full (rest from reference TRBV12-5 and TRBJ2-1): DARVTQTPRHKVTEMGQEVTMRCQPILGHNTVFWYRQTMMQGLELLAYFRNRAPLDDSGMPKDRFSAEMPDATLATLKIQPSEPRDSAVYFCASGLVRILASGGPNEQFFGPGTRLTVL.

The gene calls are TRBV30 and TRBJ1-1; D uncertain. Germline lookup yields CDR1 GTSNPN and CDR2 SVGIG (reference sequence). This CDR3 is 14 amino acids long. Between the trimmed V and J ends, which lost 0 bases and 7 bases, there was a span of 15 bases. The CDR3 here is CAWSVRTGYLEAFF. Here the CDR3 DNA reads TGTGCCTGGAGTGTACGGACGGGATATCTTGAAGCTTTCTTT.

Only one count was recorded for this clone. CDR3 coding DNA: TGTGCCAGCTCACCACCCGAGGGGGGGTATGGCTACACCTTC. Translating gives CASSPPEGGYGYTF. The J gene is TRBJ1-2, the V gene TRBV18; a weak D match, TRBD1 (6 bases). V lost 0 bases, J lost 5 bases, and 10 bases lay in between. The germline gives CDR1 KGHSH, CDR2 LQKENI. This CDR3 region has 14 residues.

The rearrangement joins TRBV9 to TRBJ1-6, with D unresolved. CDR1 SGDLS and CDR2 YYNGEE come from the germline V gene. The CDR3 has 14 residues. V was cut by 0 bases and J by 5 bases, with 6 bases left in between. CDR3 protein: CASSVGQDNSPLHF. CDR3 in DNA: TGTGCCAGCAGCGTAGGACAAGATAATTCACCCCTCCACTTT.

The chain uses TRBV2 and TRBJ2-3, with TRBD2 matching 8 bases. J was trimmed by 4 bases and V by 2 bases; bases with no gene match: 2. The CDR3 runs to 14 residues. Germline V gene data show CDR1 as SNHLY and CDR2 as FYNNEI. The CDR3 bases are TGTGCCAGCAGTGAACGGGGGGGCGCAGATACGCAGTATTTT. Translating gives CASSERGGADTQYF. Full variable domain (missing parts from reference TRBV2 and TRBJ2-3): EPEVTQTPSHQVTQMGQEVILRCVPISNHLYFYWYRQILGQKVEFLVSFYNNEISEKSEIFDDQFSVERPDGSNFTLKIRSTKLEDSAMYFCASSERGGADTQYFGPGTRLTVL.

This clone appeared a single time. The chain is built from TRBV4-1 and TRBJ2-5; D gene uncertain. Trimming shortened V by 2 bases and J by 0 bases, and 7 bases separated the two germline ends. The CDR3 sequence is 14 residues long. Germline V CDR1 and CDR2: MGHRA, YSYEKL. The CDR3 bases are TGCGCCAGCAGCCAAAGGCAGGACCAAGAGACCCAGTACTTC. Translation: CASSQRQDQETQYF.

The chain couples TRBV5-6 to TRBJ2-2, with TRBD2 matching 7 bases. The junction had 5 bases not matched to a gene; V was cut back by 0 bases and J by 6 bases. The germline gives CDR1 SGHDT, CDR2 YYEEEE. This CDR3 region has 15 residues. The CDR3 DNA is TGTGCCAGCAGCTTGGCAGGTCGGGGGGCCGGGGAGCTGTTTTTT. Translating it yields CASSLAGRGAGELFF.

The chain combines TRBV29-1 with TRBJ1-4; 10 positions agree with TRBD1. Germline CDR1 reads SQVTM; CDR2 reads ANQGSEA. The V segment lost 7 bases and the J segment 7 bases; nucleotides outside the gene matches: 3. The CDR3 length is 12 residues. CDR3 nucleotide sequence: TGCAGCGCTAGGACAGGGGGTGAAAAACTGTTTTTT. Residues: CSARTGGEKLFF.

The chain has TRBV12-5 and TRBJ2-7; TRBD1 agrees at 7 bases. After removal of 10 bases from V and 4 bases from J, the junction contained 7 bases not matched to a gene. The CDR3 extends over 12 amino acids. The V gene's germline CDR1 is LGHNT and CDR2 FRNRAP. This chain's CDR3 is CATGQTIYEQYF. The CDR3 coding sequence is TGTGCTACGGGACAGACCATTTACGAGCAGTACTTC.

This clone was counted a single time. Other DNA sequences in this sample translate to the same CDR3. This chain connects TRBV19 to TRBJ2-3; tentatively, D is TRBD1 (5 bases). The CDR3 consists of 15 residues. Germline V CDR1 and CDR2: LNHDA, SQIVND (reference sequence). V was trimmed by 7 bases and J by 0 bases, leaving 14 bases between them. This CDR3 reads CASTSQVLSTDTQYF. The CDR3 coding sequence is TGTGCCAGTACTTCACAGGTCCTTAGCACAGATACGCAGTATTTT.